One sample yielded the 24 T cell receptor beta chains listed below, sequenced in a study of blood T cell repertoires in COVID-19. TCRdb's copy holds only in-frame clones and misses some; the assay was immunoSEQ multiplex PCR. Of around 67,000 clones listed, 70% to 90% were seen once; the top ten hold over 30%. The sample taken for sequencing was peripheral blood. The receptors originated from a man between 65 and 85 years old with acute or convalescent COVID-19.

J is TRBJ1-2 and V is TRBV18, with 8 bases that match TRBD1. The CDR3 loop spans 15 amino acids. Germline V gene data show CDR1 as KGHSH and CDR2 as LQKENI. V shed 3 bases and J 2 bases; nucleotides not matched to a gene: 5. The CDR3 DNA follows: TGTGCCAGCTCACCGACGGACAGGGTGAACTATGGCTACACCTTC. Protein: CASSPTDRVNYGYTF.

V usage is TRBV7-8 and J usage is TRBJ1-2, with 7 bases matching TRBD1. The germline CDR1 and CDR2 sequences are SGHVS and FQNEAQ. The trim removed 5 bases at V and 6 bases at J, leaving 9 bases unmatched. This CDR3 spans 14 amino acids. The CDR3 nucleotides are TGTGCCAGCAGCCAGAACAGGGGACTTAATGGCTACACCTTC. Its translation: CASSQNRGLNGYTF. Looking up the rest from reference TRBV7-8 and TRBJ1-2 gives the full variable domain: GAGVSQSPRYKVAKRGQDVALRCDPISGHVSLFWYQQALGQGPEFLTYFQNEAQLDKSGLPSDRFFAERPEGSVSTLKIQRTQQEDSAVYLCASSQNRGLNGYTFGSGTRLTVV.

The V gene is TRBV6-5, the J gene TRBJ1-2, with D possibly matching TRBD1 (5 bases). Trimming removed 5 bases at V and 3 bases at J, with 13 bases between. The germline V gene encodes CDR1 MNHEY and CDR2 SVGAGI. The CDR3 extends over 14 amino acids. The CDR3 bases are TGTGCCAGCAGTATCTCGACAGCTTACTATGGCTACACCTTC. Protein sequence: CASSISTAYYGYTF.

Remarks on this clone: Mismatch with germline at one junction end may stem from a read error. The chain recombines TRBV6-1 with TRBJ1-2, with 7 bases identical to TRBD1. CDR1 and CDR2 from the germline V gene are MNHNS and SASEGT. This CDR3 contains 15 residues. Written as DNA, the CDR3 is TGTGCCAGCAGTCAAGCGTGGGACAGCTCCTATGGCTACACCTTC. This gives the protein CASSQAWDSSYGYTF.

This clone showed up just once. This chain connects TRBV7-2 to TRBJ1-5; D not resolved. The CDR3 length is 13 residues. Trimming took off 1 base at V and 2 bases at J, with 3 bases between the two ends. Germline V gene lookup returns CDR1 SGHTA and CDR2 FQGNSA. Here the CDR3 reads CASSLVGNQPQHF. The CDR3 bases are TGTGCCAGCAGCTTAGTCGGCAATCAGCCCCAGCATTTT.

The chain has TRBV28 and TRBJ1-5, with D maybe TRBD1 (6 bases). Looked up from germline, CDR1 is MDHEN and CDR2 is SYDVKM. The germline V and J ends were trimmed by 8 bases and 5 bases, with 19 bases remaining between them. This CDR3 contains 15 residues. CDR3 residues: CASVRQGTPYQPQHF. The CDR3 DNA is TGTGCCAGCGTACGGCAAGGGACACCATATCAGCCCCAGCATTTT.

The V gene is TRBV11-2, the J gene TRBJ2-5, with TRBD1 as a possible D gene (5 bases). The CDR3 runs 12 residues. Between the trimmed V and J ends, which lost 0 bases and 7 bases, there was a span of 6 bases. Germline loops: CDR1 SGHAT, CDR2 FQNNGV. Here the CDR3 reads CASSLEGRTQYF. The CDR3 DNA sequence: TGTGCCAGCAGCTTAGAGGGGCGGACCCAGTACTTC.

This clone occurred once. The chain couples TRBV5-1 to TRBJ2-7, with a weak D call TRBD2 (7 bases). V lost 5 bases to trimming and J lost 0 bases, with 15 bases between them. The CDR3 spans 15 residues. Germline V gene sequence: CDR1 SGHRS, CDR2 YFSETQ. The chain's CDR3 is CASSPGGQSSYEQYF. The CDR3 region has the DNA TGCGCCAGCAGTCCGGGGGGCCAAAGCTCCTACGAGCAGTACTTC.

The sample holds a few counts of this clone. The V call is TRBV19, the J call TRBJ1-1; 7 bases fit TRBD1. This CDR3 is built from 14 residues. CDR1 and CDR2 from the germline V gene are LNHDA and SQIVND (reference sequence). V lost 6 bases to trimming and J lost 0 bases; unmatched junction nucleotides: 4. The CDR3, as DNA: TGTGCCAGTAGGAGGGGACAGTTGAACACTGAAGCTTTCTTT. This sequence encodes CASRRGQLNTEAFF.

The chain has TRBV6-5 and TRBJ1-2; tentatively, D is TRBD1 (5 bases). Germline-derived CDR1 and CDR2 are MNHEY and SVGAGI. The CDR3 has 12 amino acids. Trimming removed 0 bases from V and 6 bases from J, with 5 bases in between. The chain's CDR3 is CASSYSGDGYTF. The DNA of the CDR3 is TGTGCCAGCAGTTACTCAGGGGATGGCTACACCTTC.

This clone was detected only a few times. V gene TRBV24-1 combines with J gene TRBJ1-2, with D perhaps TRBD1 (5 bases). V was shortened by 6 bases and J by 2 bases, with 12 bases between the two germline ends. Per germline, CDR1 KGHDR and CDR2 SFDVKD. The CDR3 has 14 amino acids. CDR3 DNA sequence: TGTGCCACCAGTATAGCAGGGATGAACTATGGCTACACCTTC. It codes for CATSIAGMNYGYTF.

The chain is built from TRBV19 and TRBJ1-2; D is uncertain. With 3 bases removed from V and 0 bases from J, the gap between germline ends came to 5 bases. The CDR3 totals 13 residues. In germline, CDR1 is LNHDA, CDR2 SQIVND (reference sequence). CDR3 nucleotide sequence: TGTGCCAGTAGTATGTTCGCTAACTATGGCTACACCTTC. Translated, it gives CASSMFANYGYTF.

CDR3 nucleotide sequence: TGCGCCAGCAGCACCCGACCCGGGACAGGAAAACCGGCCTCCTACGAGCAGTACTTC. This gives the protein CASSTRPGTGKPASYEQYF. The chain joins TRBV5-1 to TRBJ2-7, with 8 bases matching TRBD1. CDR1 is SGHRS, CDR2 YFSETQ, per germline. The CDR3 length is 19 residues. Germline trimming cut 4 bases from V and 0 bases from J; bases unmatched to any gene: 18.

The chain recombines TRBV28 with TRBJ1-6; the match to TRBD1 covers 10 bases. The germline gives CDR1 MDHEN, CDR2 SYDVKM. V lost 5 bases to trimming and J lost 10 bases; unmatched junction nucleotides: 8. The CDR3 runs 15 residues. The CDR3 is CASSPRDRGNSPLHF. CDR3 nucleotide sequence: TGTGCCAGCAGTCCGCGGGACAGGGGAAACTCACCCCTCCACTTT.

V usage is TRBV5-8 and J usage is TRBJ1-5, with 8 bases identical to TRBD1. Losses at the gene ends were 7 bases for V and 2 bases for J; bases not matched to a gene: 8. The germline gives CDR1 SGHTS, CDR2 YDEGEE. This CDR3 contains 15 residues. DNA of the CDR3: TGTGCCAGCGCAACTACAGGGGGAGGCAATCAGCCCCAGCATTTT. This sequence encodes CASATTGGGNQPQHF.

This chain connects TRBV3-1 (or the pseudogene TRBV3-2) to TRBJ2-7; 7 bases are shared with TRBD1. The length of the CDR3 is 14 residues. V shed 6 bases, J shed 2 bases, and the junction held 7 bases outside the gene matches. Germline V lookup: CDR1 LGHDT, CDR2 YNNKEL (reference sequence). CDR3 coding DNA: TGTGCCAGCAGGACGACAGGGAGAACCTACGAGCAGTACTTC. Amino acids: CASRTTGRTYEQYF.

The chain recombines TRBV7-9 with TRBJ1-1, with D possibly matching TRBD1 (5 bases). Trimming took off 5 bases at V and 5 bases at J, with 24 bases between the two ends. This CDR3 has 17 amino acids. Germline V CDR1 and CDR2: SEHNR, FQNEAQ (reference sequence). The CDR3 bases are TGTGCCAGCAGCGAAGTTTTTGGGCTGGGGGGTAGGACTGAAGCTTTCTTT. As protein: CASSEVFGLGGRTEAFF.

This chain joins TRBV5-1 and TRBJ2-1; no firm D call. Germline assignment: CDR1 SGHRS and CDR2 YFSETQ. The V end was cut by 0 bases, the J end by 5 bases, with 9 bases between. This CDR3 comprises 14 residues. CDR3 in DNA: TGCGCCAGCAGCTTGGCGCAGGCCAACAATGAGCAGTTCTTC. As protein: CASSLAQANNEQFF. The variable domain in full, completed from reference TRBV5-1 and TRBJ2-1, reads KAGVTQTPRYLIKTRGQQVTLSCSPISGHRSVSWYQQTPGQGLQFLFEYFSETQRNKGNFPGRFSGRQFSNSRSEMNVSTLELGDSALYLCASSLAQANNEQFFGPGTRLTVL.

The rearrangement joins TRBV2 to TRBJ2-7, with 7 bases that match TRBD1. The CDR3 has 14 residues. Germline-derived CDR1 and CDR2 are SNHLY and FYNNEI. Germline trimming cut 7 bases from V and 3 bases from J; bases unmatched to any gene: 9. The CDR3 loop is CASTIGTASYEQYF. CDR3 nucleotide sequence: TGTGCCAGCACTATAGGGACAGCGAGCTACGAGCAGTACTTC.

This clone was found once. The V call is TRBV7-6, the J call TRBJ1-6; tentatively, D is TRBD1 (5 bases). V lost 0 bases and J 9 bases, leaving 12 bases between the germline ends. Germline V gives CDR1 SGHVS, CDR2 FNYEAQ. The CDR3 contains 15 residues. CDR3 sequence reads: CASSLAAAGGSPLHF. CDR3 sequence (DNA): TGTGCCAGCAGCTTAGCGGCCGCCGGGGGTTCACCCCTCCACTTT.

This clone has only one observation. The rearrangement links TRBV7-2 to TRBJ1-5, with 11 bases matching TRBD1. This CDR3 contains 17 residues. Losses at the gene ends were 5 bases for V and 1 base for J; bases not matched to a gene: 7. Germline assignment: CDR1 SGHTA and CDR2 FQGNSA. The CDR3 DNA is TGTGCCAGCAGCGGGACAGGGGGGATCGGGAGCAATCAGCCCCAGCATTTT. This sequence encodes CASSGTGGIGSNQPQHF. Complete variable domain (other parts from reference TRBV7-2 and TRBJ1-5): GAGVSQSPSNKVTEKGKDVELRCDPISGHTALYWYRQSLGQGLEFLIYFQGNSAPDKSGLPSDRFSAERTGGSVSTLTIQRTQQEDSAVYLCASSGTGGIGSNQPQHFGDGTRLSIL.

This chain joins TRBV15 and TRBJ2-2; 7 nucleotides agree with TRBD1. Germline loops: CDR1 LNHNV, CDR2 YYDKDF (reference sequence). With 6 bases clipped from V and 0 bases from J, the junction kept 7 bases outside the gene matches. This CDR3 contains 16 residues. The CDR3 DNA sequence: TGTGCCACCAGGAGAAGGACAGGCGCGAACACCGGGGAGCTGTTTTTT. Translation: CATRRRTGANTGELFF.

The genes are TRBV7-2 and TRBJ2-1, with a weak D call TRBD1 (6 bases). Per germline, CDR1 SGHTA and CDR2 FQGNSA. Trimming stripped 6 bases from V and 6 bases from J, with 15 bases between. This CDR3 spans 14 amino acids. Here the CDR3 reads CASRSRRDTNEQFF. The CDR3 DNA follows: TGTGCCAGCAGATCCCGCCGGGACACCAATGAGCAGTTCTTC.

The gene calls are TRBV10-3 and TRBJ2-5; 9 bases align to TRBD2. Germline values: CDR1 ENHRY, CDR2 SYGVKD. Trimming took 2 bases from V and 5 from J; bases not matched to a gene: 3. This CDR3 is 14 amino acids long. The CDR3 protein is CAISEEGLAETQYF. Here the CDR3 DNA reads TGTGCCATCAGTGAGGAAGGACTAGCGGAGACCCAGTACTTC.